Each of the 20 T cell receptor beta chains below was sequenced from the same sample in a study of early T cells in non-severe SARS-CoV-2 infection. TCRdb analysed the 5' RACE reads with MiXCR anew, one entry per CDR3 protein. The sample includes around 80,000 distinct CDR3 sequences, less than 15% of them seen just once. Sequenced input: whole blood. The receptors here all came from an adult who was a healthcare worker with PCR-confirmed SARS-CoV-2 infection or an uninfected control (not recorded which).

This clonotype has only a few counts. The chain recombines TRBV10-1 with TRBJ1-2, with a possible D match to TRBD1 (6 bases). The CDR3 contains 13 residues. Between the trimmed V and J ends, which lost 5 bases and 4 bases, there was a span of 11 bases. In germline, CDR1 is WNHNN, CDR2 SYGVQD (reference sequence). In DNA form, the CDR3 reads TGCGCCAGCAGTCAGGGGATAGGCTATGGCTACACCTTC. It is translated as CASSQGIGYGYTF.

This clonotype was seen repeatedly, ten times or more. This chain connects TRBV20-1 to TRBJ1-5; TRBD1 is a possible D gene (6 bases). The ends were cut back, 6 bases at V and 6 bases at J, with 18 bases in the middle. Germline V gene data show CDR1 as DFQATT and CDR2 as SNEGSKA (reference sequence). This CDR3 is built from 14 residues. CDR3 DNA sequence: TGCAGTGCGGCCGGGACAACGGGAAGTCAGCCCCAGCATTTT. Translation: CSAAGTTGSQPQHF.

At least ten counts were recorded for this clonotype. The gene calls are TRBV3-1 and TRBJ2-2, with D tentatively TRBD1 (6 bases). The CDR3 has 16 residues. Germline CDR1 is LGHDT and CDR2 is YNNKEL (reference sequence). With 1 base removed from V and 7 bases from J, the gap between germline ends came to 16 bases. CDR3 DNA: TGTGCCAGCAGCCAAGGTTGGGGGCGACGGAACGGGGAGCTGTTTTTT. Translation: CASSQGWGRRNGELFF.

V usage is TRBV20-1 and J usage is TRBJ1-5; 7 bases align to TRBD1. This CDR3 has 14 amino acids. Germline lookup yields CDR1 DFQATT and CDR2 SNEGSKA (reference sequence). With 5 bases clipped from V and 1 base from J, the junction kept 5 bases outside the gene matches. The DNA of the CDR3 is TGCAGTGCTCGACAGGGATCCAGCAATCAGCCCCAGCATTTT. Residues: CSARQGSSNQPQHF.

About this clonotype: One end of the junction varies from germline; a read error may be responsible. The V gene is TRBV18, the J gene TRBJ2-5; possibly TRBD2 for D (5 bases). Germline CDR1 is KGHSH and CDR2 is LQKENI. The CDR3 has 13 amino acids. The CDR3 nucleotides read TGTGCCGGCTCACCACCTAGCAGAGAGACCCAGTACTTC. As protein: CAGSPPSRETQYF.

This clonotype has at least ten counts. The rearrangement uses TRBV5-5 and TRBJ1-5, with D unclear. V lost 4 bases and J 3 bases, leaving 14 bases between the germline ends. Germline CDR1 and CDR2: SGHKS and YYEKEE (reference sequence). There are 15 residues in the CDR3. DNA of the CDR3: TGTGCCAGCAGCGGAGCCGGGCGCTACAATCAGCCCCAGCATTTT. Translation gives CASSGAGRYNQPQHF.

This clonotype has just a few counts. CDR3 protein: CASSLEGTGNSPLHF. The DNA of the CDR3 is TGTGCCAGCAGCTTAGAAGGGACAGGGAATTCACCCCTCCACTTT. The gene calls are TRBV7-2 and TRBJ1-6; 9 nucleotides line up with TRBD1. V was clipped by 1 base and J by 7 bases; unmatched bases: 2. The CDR3 totals 15 residues. Germline V CDR1 and CDR2: SGHTA, FQGNSA.

The genes are TRBV18 and TRBJ1-4; D is undetermined. CDR3 length: 14 amino acids. Germline CDR1 reads KGHSH; CDR2 reads LQKENI. V lost 6 bases to trimming and J lost 10 bases, with 18 bases between them. The CDR3 DNA follows: TGTGCCAGCTCTCCTGACCGCGTAATTGGAAAACTGTTTTTT. It is translated as CASSPDRVIGKLFF.

This clonotype showed up just a few times. The rearrangement joins TRBV20-1 to TRBJ2-3, with 8 positions matching TRBD2. V lost 6 bases and J lost 14; bases outside the gene matches: 7. Per germline, CDR1 DFQATT and CDR2 SNEGSKA (reference sequence). The CDR3 is made up of 10 amino acids. The CDR3 nucleotides are TGCAGTGCCGCCGGGACTAGGAGGTATTTT. Translating gives CSAAGTRRYF.

This clonotype occurred many times. The rearrangement links TRBV7-3 to TRBJ2-2, with TRBD1 matching 8 bases. The CDR3 extends over 15 amino acids. Trimming at V came to 5 bases and at J to 3 bases, leaving 5 bases not matched to a gene. The germline CDR1 and CDR2 sequences are SGHTA and FQGTGA. CDR3 residues: CASSQGAGYTGELFF. The CDR3 region has the DNA TGTGCCAGCAGCCAGGGGGCAGGCTACACCGGGGAGCTGTTTTTT.

V usage is TRBV12-3 or TRBV12-4 and J usage is TRBJ1-1; maybe TRBD1 (6 bases). This CDR3 spans 12 amino acids. Trimming removed 10 bases from V and 4 bases from J, with 13 bases in between. CDR3 DNA: TGTGCCACTGTGGGAGGGGGCACTGAAGCTTTCTTT. Protein product: CATVGGGTEAFF.

This clonotype was observed many times. V gene TRBV20-1 combines with J gene TRBJ1-2; D is possibly TRBD1 (5 bases). Trimming took 6 bases from V and 4 from J, leaving 15 bases between them. Germline V gene lookup returns CDR1 DFQATT and CDR2 SNEGSKA (reference sequence). CDR3 length equals 13 residues. The CDR3 DNA sequence: TGCAGTGCAGCCCCCGGGACGTTCTATGGCTACACCTTC. Its translation: CSAAPGTFYGYTF.

This clonotype turned up a few times. The chain uses TRBV7-3 and TRBJ2-1; the match to TRBD2 covers 8 bases. Unmatched junction bases numbered 7, after V lost 0 bases and J lost 9 bases. CDR1 is SGHTA and CDR2 is FQGTGA in the germline V gene. The CDR3 is 15 amino acids. CDR3 amino acids: CASSLTTSAGGEQFF. CDR3 sequence (DNA): TGTGCCAGCAGCTTAACGACTAGCGCTGGGGGTGAGCAGTTCTTC.

The gene calls are TRBV7-9 and TRBJ2-5; 8 bases are shared with TRBD1. CDR3 length: 16 residues. Unmatched junction bases numbered 9, after V lost 5 bases and J lost 1 base. CDR1 is SEHNR, CDR2 FQNEAQ, per germline (reference sequence). Written as DNA, the CDR3 is TGTGCCAGCAGCCTCTGGACAGGGAGTGCCCAAGAGACCCAGTACTTC. Encoded protein: CASSLWTGSAQETQYF.

This clonotype has a count of ten or more. This chain joins TRBV5-1 and TRBJ1-1; 9 nucleotides match TRBD1. V dropped 4 bases and J dropped 5; count of bases not matched to a gene: 9. Germline CDR1 is SGHRS and CDR2 is YFSETQ. The CDR3 is made up of 15 amino acids. In DNA form, the CDR3 reads TGCGCCAGCAGCCAGGGACAGGGTGGTCGGACTGAAGCTTTCTTT. The encoded protein is CASSQGQGGRTEAFF.

This clonotype was detected ten times or more. The chain employs TRBV7-6 and TRBJ2-7, with 11 bases fitting TRBD2. The CDR3 extends over 16 amino acids. The V gene end was trimmed by 5 bases and the J gene end by 2 bases; junction bases not matched to a gene: 8. Germline V gene lookup returns CDR1 SGHVS and CDR2 FNYEAQ. CDR3 sequence reads: CASSLPLAGGPYEQYF. The CDR3 region has the DNA TGTGCCAGCAGCCTCCCGCTAGCGGGAGGCCCCTACGAGCAGTACTTC.

This clonotype was counted only a few times. The genes are TRBV2 and TRBJ2-3; TRBD2 aligns across 8 bases. Per germline, CDR1 SNHLY and CDR2 FYNNEI. CDR3 length: 14 residues. J gave up 5 bases and V 10 bases, and 11 bases lay outside the gene matches. The CDR3 region is CATQGTSHIDTQYF. CDR3 sequence (DNA): TGTGCCACCCAGGGGACTAGTCATATAGATACGCAGTATTTT. Supplemented by reference TRBV2 and TRBJ2-3, the full variable domain reads EPEVTQTPSHQVTQMGQEVILRCVPISNHLYFYWYRQILGQKVEFLVSFYNNEISEKSEIFDDQFSVERPDGSNFTLKIRSTKLEDSAMYFCATQGTSHIDTQYFGPGTRLTVL.

The chain has TRBV7-2 and TRBJ2-3; D ambiguous. Germline CDR1 is SGHTA and CDR2 is FQGNSA. Trimming took off 3 bases at V and 3 bases at J, with 10 bases between the two ends. The CDR3 extends over 14 amino acids. The DNA for the CDR3 is TGTGCCAGCAGCTTCTACGGGCCTACAGATACGCAGTATTTT. Translation gives CASSFYGPTDTQYF.

This clonotype showed up just a few times. The J gene is TRBJ2-2, the V gene TRBV7-7; a possible D gene is TRBD2 (5 bases). The CDR3 has 15 residues. CDR1 is SSHAT, CDR2 FNYEAQ, per germline (reference sequence). The V end lost 1 base, the J end lost 1 base, and 7 bases lay between the germline ends. CDR3 in amino acids: CASSLVRGNTGELFF. In DNA form, the CDR3 reads TGTGCCAGCAGCTTAGTACGGGGGAACACCGGGGAGCTGTTTTTT.

This clonotype was found a few times. V usage is TRBV30 and J usage is TRBJ2-1; 7 nucleotides match TRBD2. J was trimmed by 9 bases and V by 1 base; bases with no gene match: 12. Germline CDR1 reads GTSNPN; CDR2 reads SVGIG (reference sequence). The CDR3 loop spans 15 amino acids. CDR3 loop: CAWSALLGTGGEQFF. The CDR3 nucleotides are TGTGCCTGGAGTGCACTACTCGGGACGGGAGGTGAGCAGTTCTTC. Full variable domain (missing parts from reference TRBV30 and TRBJ2-1): SQTIHQWPATLVQPVGSPLSLECTVEGTSNPNLYWYRQAAGRGLQLLFYSVGIGQISSEVPQNLSASRPQDRQFILSSKKLLLSDSGFYLCAWSALLGTGGEQFFGPGTRLTVL.